Each of the 16 T cell receptor beta chains below was sequenced from the same sample in a study of response to subunit inactivated influenza vaccine. TCRdb reprocessed the RT-PCR reads via MiXCR and lists one record per CDR3 protein. Among under 800,000 distinct CDR3 sequences listed, 11% to 15% were seen once. Material: PBMCs from blood, obtained roughly 2 weeks before vaccination. All receptors come from a man aged 50-60 years who received an inactivated influenza vaccine.

In its sample, this clonotype was seen a few times. The chain combines TRBV12-3 or TRBV12-4 with TRBJ2-7; a weak D match, TRBD1 (6 bases). CDR3 size: 16 residues. Trimming pared 5 bases from V and 5 bases from J, leaving 22 bases between. CDR3 loop: CASSTSWTEGTHEQYF. The DNA for the CDR3 is TGTGCCAGCAGTACCAGCTGGACAGAGGGGACCCACGAGCAGTACTTC.

The sample holds a few counts of this clonotype. The genes are TRBV6-6 and TRBJ2-7, with D maybe TRBD2 (6 bases). Germline loops: CDR1 MNHNY, CDR2 SVGAGI (reference sequence). The CDR3 is 11 residues long. V was trimmed by 10 bases and J by 4 bases, leaving 11 bases between them. Here the CDR3 DNA reads TGTGCCACCAACCGGGGGTACGAGCAGTACTTC. Translation: CATNRGYEQYF.

This clonotype has more than one count but fewer than ten. The rearrangement uses TRBV20-1 and TRBJ1-1, with D possibly matching TRBD1 (5 bases). Germline V CDR1 and CDR2: DFQATT, SNEGSKA (reference sequence). The CDR3 contains 12 residues. CDR3 DNA sequence: TGCAGGGGCGTGGGGGGGAACACTGAAGCTTTCTTT. This sequence encodes CRGVGGNTEAFF.

The gene calls are TRBV12-3 or TRBV12-4 and TRBJ2-2, with D unclear. The length of the CDR3 is 13 residues. Trimming left V 3 bases short and J 5 bases short, with 7 bases between. The CDR3 DNA sequence: TGTGCCAGCAGTTTCATGAGGACCGGGGAGCTGTTTTTT. It encodes CASSFMRTGELFF.

A few counts support this clonotype. The J gene is TRBJ1-6, the V gene TRBV28, with D possibly being TRBD1 (5 bases). Trimming took 5 bases from V and 10 from J, leaving 18 bases between them. Germline V gene sequence: CDR1 MDHEN, CDR2 SYDVKM. This CDR3 has 15 amino acids. As DNA, the CDR3 is TGTGCCAGCAGTCCGGGGACCGGCTCCGGCTCACCCCTCCACTTT. Translation gives CASSPGTGSGSPLHF.

This clonotype came up a few times. In DNA, the CDR3 is TGTGCCAGCAGCCAAGGGGGTGAGAACACCGGGGAGCTGTTTTTT. It translates to CASSQGGENTGELFF. This sequence joins TRBV4-2 and TRBJ2-2; D is unresolved. The CDR3 sequence is 15 residues long. Germline assignment: CDR1 LGHNA and CDR2 YNFKEQ. V lost 1 base to trimming and J lost 1 base, with 7 bases between them.

This clonotype was recorded at least ten times. The chain joins TRBV12-3 or TRBV12-4 to TRBJ1-1, with a possible D match to TRBD1 (6 bases). CDR3 length: 11 residues. V lost 5 bases and J 7 bases, leaving 8 bases between the germline ends. CDR3 nucleotide sequence: TGTGCCAGCAGTAACAGGGTTGAAGCTTTCTTT. Amino acids: CASSNRVEAFF.

This clonotype was counted only a few times. The CDR3 sequence is CASSTRPDYKNTDTQYF. The CDR3 nucleotides are TGTGCCAGTAGTACACGCCCCGACTACAAGAACACAGATACGCAGTATTTT. The rearrangement uses TRBV19 and TRBJ2-3; D may be TRBD2 (5 bases). This CDR3 spans 17 amino acids. Trimming pared 4 bases from V and 2 bases from J, leaving 19 bases between. Germline values: CDR1 LNHDA, CDR2 SQIVND (reference sequence).

This chain joins TRBV7-2 and TRBJ2-3; weak D call: TRBD2 (5 bases). The CDR3 loop spans 15 amino acids. The V gene's germline CDR1 is SGHTA and CDR2 FQGNSA. Trimming cost V 5 bases and J 4 bases, with 16 bases left between them. CDR3 bases: TGTGCCAGCAGCCCCCTGTCGGGGTACGCAGATACGCAGTATTTT. Translating gives CASSPLSGYADTQYF.

This clonotype was observed many times. The chain carries TRBV20-1 and TRBJ2-1, with D unclear. The CDR3 is 12 residues long. The germline CDR1 and CDR2 sequences are DFQATT and SNEGSKA (reference sequence). Trimming took off 4 bases at V and 4 bases at J, with 8 bases between the two ends. CDR3 loop: CSATREYNEQFF. CDR3 DNA sequence: TGCAGTGCTACTCGAGAGTACAATGAGCAGTTCTTC.

This clonotype was picked up a small number of times. The rearrangement links TRBV20-1 to TRBJ1-1; D gene ambiguous. Germline CDR1 DFQATT, CDR2 SNEGSKA (reference sequence). There are 11 residues in the CDR3. V was trimmed by 5 bases and J by 10 bases, leaving 14 bases between them. CDR3 nucleotide sequence: TGCAGTGCTCCGAGGACTTTGGGAGCTTTCTTT. Translating it yields CSAPRTLGAFF.

V usage is TRBV30 and J usage is TRBJ2-2, with D hard to call. V was clipped by 2 bases and J by 3 bases, with 4 bases between them. The CDR3 covers 12 residues. Germline lookup yields CDR1 GTSNPN and CDR2 SVGIG (reference sequence). The chain's CDR3 is CAWSRDTGELFF. DNA for the CDR3: TGTGCCTGGAGTAGGGACACCGGGGAGCTGTTTTTT.

This clonotype was picked up a small number of times. The genes are TRBV12-3 or TRBV12-4 and TRBJ1-5, with D hard to call. Between the trimmed V and J ends, which lost 5 bases and 3 bases, there was a span of 17 bases. The CDR3 is 16 amino acids. The CDR3 DNA reads TGTGCCAGCAGTCCCGGGATAGGGCGTAACAATCAGCCCCAGCATTTT. Translated, it gives CASSPGIGRNNQPQHF.

J is TRBJ2-3 and V is TRBV28, with D possibly being TRBD1 or TRBD2 (6 bases each). Germline V lookup: CDR1 MDHEN, CDR2 SYDVKM. CDR3 length: 16 amino acids. Trimming pared 5 bases from V and 1 base from J, leaving 16 bases between. CDR3 residues: CASSKGGRPGTDTQYF. The CDR3 DNA is TGTGCCAGCAGTAAAGGGGGGCGACCCGGCACAGATACGCAGTATTTT.

This clonotype was picked up a small number of times. The chain links TRBV25-1 to TRBJ2-4, with TRBD1 matching over 7 bases. The junction had 6 bases not matched to a gene; V was cut back by 4 bases and J by 0 bases. CDR3 length: 16 residues. Looked up from germline, CDR1 is MGHDK and CDR2 is SYGVNS. CDR3 sequence (DNA): TGTGCCAGCAGTGGCAGGGACAGTCGAGCCAAAAACATTCAGTACTTC. Translating gives CASSGRDSRAKNIQYF.

The V call is TRBV9, the J call TRBJ2-3; D unclear. Germline CDR1 is SGDLS and CDR2 is YYNGEE. This CDR3 has 15 amino acids. The V and J ends lost 4 bases and 0 bases respectively, with 12 bases between them. The CDR3 here is CASSPTLTSTDTQYF. The CDR3 DNA reads TGTGCCAGCAGCCCGACCTTAACTAGCACAGATACGCAGTATTTT.